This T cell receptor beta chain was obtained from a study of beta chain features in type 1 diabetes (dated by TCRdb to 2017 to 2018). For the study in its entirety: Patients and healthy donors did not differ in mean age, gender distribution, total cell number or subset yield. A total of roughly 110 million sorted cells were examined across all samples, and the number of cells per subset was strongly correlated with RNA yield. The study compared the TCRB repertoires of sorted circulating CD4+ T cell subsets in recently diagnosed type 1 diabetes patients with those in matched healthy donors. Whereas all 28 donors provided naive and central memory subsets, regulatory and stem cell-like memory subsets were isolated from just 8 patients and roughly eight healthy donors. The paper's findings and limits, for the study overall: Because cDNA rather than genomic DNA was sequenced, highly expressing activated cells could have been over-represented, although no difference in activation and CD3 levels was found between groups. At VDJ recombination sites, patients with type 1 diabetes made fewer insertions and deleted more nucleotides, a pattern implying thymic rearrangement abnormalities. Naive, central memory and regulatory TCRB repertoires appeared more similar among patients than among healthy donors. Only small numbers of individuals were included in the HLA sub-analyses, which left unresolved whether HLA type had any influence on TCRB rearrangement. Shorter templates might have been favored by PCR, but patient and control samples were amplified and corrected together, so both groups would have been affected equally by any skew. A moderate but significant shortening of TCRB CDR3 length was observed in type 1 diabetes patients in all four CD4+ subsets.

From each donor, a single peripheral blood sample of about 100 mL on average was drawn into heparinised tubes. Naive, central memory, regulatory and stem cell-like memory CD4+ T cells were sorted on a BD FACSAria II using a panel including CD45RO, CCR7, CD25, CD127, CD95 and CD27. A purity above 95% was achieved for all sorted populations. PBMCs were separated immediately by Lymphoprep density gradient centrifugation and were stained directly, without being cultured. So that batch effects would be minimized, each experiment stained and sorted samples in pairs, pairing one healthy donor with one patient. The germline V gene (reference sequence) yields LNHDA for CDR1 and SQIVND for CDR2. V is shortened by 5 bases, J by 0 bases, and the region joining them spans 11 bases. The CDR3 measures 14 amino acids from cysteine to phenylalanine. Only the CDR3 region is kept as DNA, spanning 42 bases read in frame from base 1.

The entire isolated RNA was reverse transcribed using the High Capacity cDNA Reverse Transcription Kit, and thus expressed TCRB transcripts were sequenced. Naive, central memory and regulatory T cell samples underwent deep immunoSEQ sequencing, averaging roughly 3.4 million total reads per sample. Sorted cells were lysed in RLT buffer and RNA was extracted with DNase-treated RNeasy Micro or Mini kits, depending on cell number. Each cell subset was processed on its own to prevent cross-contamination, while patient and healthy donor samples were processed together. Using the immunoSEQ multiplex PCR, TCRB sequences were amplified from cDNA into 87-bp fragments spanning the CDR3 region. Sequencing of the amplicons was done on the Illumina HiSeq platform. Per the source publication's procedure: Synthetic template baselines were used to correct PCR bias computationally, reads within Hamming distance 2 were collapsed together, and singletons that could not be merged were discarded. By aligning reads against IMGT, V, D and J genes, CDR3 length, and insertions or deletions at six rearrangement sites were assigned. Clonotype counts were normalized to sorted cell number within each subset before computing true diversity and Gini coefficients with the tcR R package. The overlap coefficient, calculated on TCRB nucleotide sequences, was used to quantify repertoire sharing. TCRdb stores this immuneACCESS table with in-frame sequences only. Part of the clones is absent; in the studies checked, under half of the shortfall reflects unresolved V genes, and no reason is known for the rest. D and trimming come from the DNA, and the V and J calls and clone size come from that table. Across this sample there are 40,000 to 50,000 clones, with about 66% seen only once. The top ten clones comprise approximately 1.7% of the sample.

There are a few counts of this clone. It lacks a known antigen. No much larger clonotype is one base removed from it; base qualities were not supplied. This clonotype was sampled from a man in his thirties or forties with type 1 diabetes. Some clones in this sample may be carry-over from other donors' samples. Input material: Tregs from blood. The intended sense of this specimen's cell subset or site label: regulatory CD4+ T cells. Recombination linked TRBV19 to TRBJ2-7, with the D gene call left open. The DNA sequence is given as TGTGCCAGTAGTGCGCCGGAGAGCTCCTACGAGCAGTACTTC. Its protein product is CASSAPESSYEQYF. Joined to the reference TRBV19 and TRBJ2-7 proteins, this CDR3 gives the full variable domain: DGGITQSPKYLFRKEGQNVTLSCEQNLNHDAMYWYRQDPGQGLRLIYYSQIVNDFQKGDIAEGYSVSREKKESFPLTVTSAQKNPTAFYLCASSAPESSYEQYFGPGTRLTVT.